This T cell receptor beta chain comes out of a study of OX40 agonist ivuxolimab in advanced cancers. For the study at large: The eligibility criteria allowed prior anti-PD-1, anti-PD-L1 or anti-CTLA-4 therapy, and 30% to 45% had some.

Study-wide findings and caveats: Several nonresponders also turned out to have low normalized T-cell clonal expansion.

V shed 0 bases and J shed 0 bases, with 9 bases lying between them. Germline CDR1 LGHNA, CDR2 YSLEER. This CDR3 has 17 residues. No patient had autoimmune disease or received systemic immunosuppression. Profiling relied on immunoSEQ multiplex PCR, and the TCRdb table lists in-frame clones only, not all of them. The repertoire holds nearly 80,000 clones, approximately 94% seen once, with 9.6% in the top ten. Remarks on this clone: What it binds is not known.

The receptor was isolated from an adult with an advanced solid tumor such as melanoma, head and neck, liver or kidney cancer. Material: CD4+ or CD8+ T cells sorted from blood, obtained in a trial of the OX40 agonist ivuxolimab. J is TRBJ1-6 and V is TRBV4-3; D is unresolved. The chain's CDR3 is CASSQDSPSSYNSPLHF. In DNA form, the CDR3 reads TGCGCCAGCAGCCAAGATTCTCCGAGCTCCTATAATTCACCCCTCCACTTT.